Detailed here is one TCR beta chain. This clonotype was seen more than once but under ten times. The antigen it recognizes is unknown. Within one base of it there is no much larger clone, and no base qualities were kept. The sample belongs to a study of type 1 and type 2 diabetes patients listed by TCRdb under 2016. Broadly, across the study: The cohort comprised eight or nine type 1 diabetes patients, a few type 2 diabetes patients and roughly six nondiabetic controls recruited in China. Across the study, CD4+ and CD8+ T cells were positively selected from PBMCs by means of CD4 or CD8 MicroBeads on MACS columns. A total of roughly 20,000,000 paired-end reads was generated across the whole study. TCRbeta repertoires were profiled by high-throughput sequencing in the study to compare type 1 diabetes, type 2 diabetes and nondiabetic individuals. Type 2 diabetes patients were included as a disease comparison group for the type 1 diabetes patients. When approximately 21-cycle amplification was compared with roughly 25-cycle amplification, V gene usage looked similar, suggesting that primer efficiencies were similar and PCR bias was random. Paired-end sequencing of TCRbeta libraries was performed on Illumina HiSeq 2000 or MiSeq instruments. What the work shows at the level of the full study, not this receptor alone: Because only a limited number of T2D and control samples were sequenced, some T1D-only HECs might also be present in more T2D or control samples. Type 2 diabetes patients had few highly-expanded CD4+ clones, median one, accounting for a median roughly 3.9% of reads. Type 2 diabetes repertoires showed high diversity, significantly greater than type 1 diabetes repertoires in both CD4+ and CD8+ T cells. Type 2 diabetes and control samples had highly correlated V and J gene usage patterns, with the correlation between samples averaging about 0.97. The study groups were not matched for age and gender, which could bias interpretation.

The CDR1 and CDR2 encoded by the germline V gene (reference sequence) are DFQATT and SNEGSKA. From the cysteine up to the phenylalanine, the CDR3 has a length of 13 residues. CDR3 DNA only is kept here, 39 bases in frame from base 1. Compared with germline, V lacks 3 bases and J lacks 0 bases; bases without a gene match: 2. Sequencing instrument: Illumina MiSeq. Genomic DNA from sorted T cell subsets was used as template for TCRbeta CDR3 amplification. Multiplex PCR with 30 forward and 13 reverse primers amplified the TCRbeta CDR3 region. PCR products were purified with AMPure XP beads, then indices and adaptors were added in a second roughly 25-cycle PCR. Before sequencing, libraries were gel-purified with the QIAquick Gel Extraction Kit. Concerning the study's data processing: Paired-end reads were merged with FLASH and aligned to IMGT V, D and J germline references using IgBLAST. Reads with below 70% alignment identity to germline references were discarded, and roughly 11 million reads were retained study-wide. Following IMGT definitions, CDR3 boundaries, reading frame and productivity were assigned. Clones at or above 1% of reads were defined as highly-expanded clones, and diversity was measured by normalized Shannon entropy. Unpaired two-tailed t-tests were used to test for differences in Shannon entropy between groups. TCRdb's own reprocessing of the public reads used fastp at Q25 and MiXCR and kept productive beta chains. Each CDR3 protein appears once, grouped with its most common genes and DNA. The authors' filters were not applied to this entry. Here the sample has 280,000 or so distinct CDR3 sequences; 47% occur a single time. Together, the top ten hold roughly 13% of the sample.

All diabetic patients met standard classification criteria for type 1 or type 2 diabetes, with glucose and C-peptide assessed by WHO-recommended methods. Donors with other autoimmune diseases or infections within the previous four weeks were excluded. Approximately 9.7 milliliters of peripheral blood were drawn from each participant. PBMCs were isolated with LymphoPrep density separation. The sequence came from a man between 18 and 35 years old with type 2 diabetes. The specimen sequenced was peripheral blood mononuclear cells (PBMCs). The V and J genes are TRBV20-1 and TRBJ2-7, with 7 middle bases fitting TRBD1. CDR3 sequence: CSARTGSSYEQYF. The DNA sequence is TGCAGTGCTAGGACAGGGAGCTCCTACGAGCAGTACTTC.